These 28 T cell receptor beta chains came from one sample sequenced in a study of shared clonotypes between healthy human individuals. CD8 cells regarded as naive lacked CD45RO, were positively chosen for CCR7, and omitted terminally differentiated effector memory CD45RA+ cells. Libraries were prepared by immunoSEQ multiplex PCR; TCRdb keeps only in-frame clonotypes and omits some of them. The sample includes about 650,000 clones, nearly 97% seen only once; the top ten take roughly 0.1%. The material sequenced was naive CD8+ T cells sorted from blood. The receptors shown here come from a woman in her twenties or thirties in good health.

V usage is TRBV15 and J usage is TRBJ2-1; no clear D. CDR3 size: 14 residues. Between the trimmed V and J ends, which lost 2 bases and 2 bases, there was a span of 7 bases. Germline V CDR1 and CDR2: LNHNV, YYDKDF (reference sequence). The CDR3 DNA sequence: TGTGCCACCAGCAGACAGGCTCCCTACAATGAGCAGTTCTTC. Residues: CATSRQAPYNEQFF.

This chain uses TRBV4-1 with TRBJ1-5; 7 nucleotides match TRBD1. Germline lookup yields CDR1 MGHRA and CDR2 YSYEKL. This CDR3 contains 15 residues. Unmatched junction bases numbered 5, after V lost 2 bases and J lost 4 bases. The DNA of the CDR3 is TGCGCCAGCAGCCAACACCAACAGGGGAATCAGCCCCAGCATTTT. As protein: CASSQHQQGNQPQHF.

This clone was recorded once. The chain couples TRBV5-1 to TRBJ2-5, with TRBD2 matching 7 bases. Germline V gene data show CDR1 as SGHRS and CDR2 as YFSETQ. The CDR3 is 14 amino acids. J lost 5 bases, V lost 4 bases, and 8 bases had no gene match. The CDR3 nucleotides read TGCGCCAGCAGCGGGGAGGGAGGGGACGAGACCCAGTACTTC. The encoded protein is CASSGEGGDETQYF.

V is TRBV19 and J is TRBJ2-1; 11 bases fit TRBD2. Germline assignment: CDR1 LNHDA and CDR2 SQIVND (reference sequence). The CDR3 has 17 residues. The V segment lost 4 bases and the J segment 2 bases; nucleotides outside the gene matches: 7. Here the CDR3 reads CASSKATSGTPYNEQFF. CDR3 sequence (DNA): TGTGCCAGTAGTAAAGCGACTAGCGGGACACCCTACAATGAGCAGTTCTTC.

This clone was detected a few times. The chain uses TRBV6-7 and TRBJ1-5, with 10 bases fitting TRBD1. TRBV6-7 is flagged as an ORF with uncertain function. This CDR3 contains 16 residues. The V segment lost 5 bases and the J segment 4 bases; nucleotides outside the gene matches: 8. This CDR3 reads CASSACSGQGNQPQHF. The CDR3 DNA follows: TGTGCCAGCAGTGCCTGCTCGGGACAGGGGAATCAGCCCCAGCATTTT.

The DNA for the CDR3 is TGTGCCAGCCCCTCCCCGCCGGGAGGACCGTTGAACACTGAAGCTTTCTTT. Protein product: CASPSPPGGPLNTEAFF. V gene TRBV2 combines with J gene TRBJ1-1, with D unclear. This CDR3 is built from 17 residues. The germline CDR1 and CDR2 sequences are SNHLY and FYNNEI. V lost 8 bases and J lost 0, with 22 bases in between.

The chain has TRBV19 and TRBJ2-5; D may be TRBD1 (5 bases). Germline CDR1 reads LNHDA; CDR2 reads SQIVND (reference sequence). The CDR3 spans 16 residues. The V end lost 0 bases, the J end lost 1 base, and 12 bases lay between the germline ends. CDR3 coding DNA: TGTGCCAGTAGTATAGATCTGGAGACAGCCCAAGAGACCCAGTACTTC. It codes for CASSIDLETAQETQYF.

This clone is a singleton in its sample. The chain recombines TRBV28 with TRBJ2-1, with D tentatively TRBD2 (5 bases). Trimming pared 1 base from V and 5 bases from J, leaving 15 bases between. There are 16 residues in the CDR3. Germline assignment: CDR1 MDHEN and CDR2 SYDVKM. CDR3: CASSLSASRTDNEQFF. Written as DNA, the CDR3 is TGTGCCAGCAGTTTATCGGCTAGCCGAACCGACAATGAGCAGTTCTTC.

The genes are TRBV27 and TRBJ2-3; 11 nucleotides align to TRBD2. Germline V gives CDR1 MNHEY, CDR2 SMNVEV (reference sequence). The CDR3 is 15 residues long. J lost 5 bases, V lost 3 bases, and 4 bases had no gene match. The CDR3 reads CASSFGTSGKDTQYF. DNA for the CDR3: TGTGCCAGCAGTTTCGGGACTAGCGGTAAAGATACGCAGTATTTT.

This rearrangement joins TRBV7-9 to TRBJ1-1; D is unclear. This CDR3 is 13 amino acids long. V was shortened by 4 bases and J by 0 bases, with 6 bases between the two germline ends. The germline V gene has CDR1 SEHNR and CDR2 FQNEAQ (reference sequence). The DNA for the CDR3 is TGTGCCAGCAGCTCACACCTGAACACTGAAGCTTTCTTT. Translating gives CASSSHLNTEAFF.

As DNA, the CDR3 is TGTGCCAGCAGCGTAGATTTAGCGGGAGAGCAGTACTTC. Translating it yields CASSVDLAGEQYF. This chain joins TRBV9 and TRBJ2-7, with 8 bases aligning to TRBD2. This CDR3 region has 13 residues. CDR1 and CDR2 from the germline V gene are SGDLS and YYNGEE. V lost 0 bases to trimming and J lost 7 bases; unmatched junction nucleotides: 3. The full variable domain, completed using reference TRBV9 and TRBJ2-7, is DSGVTQTPKHLITATGQRVTLRCSPRSGDLSVYWYQQSLDQGLQFLIQYYNGEERAKGNILERFSAQQFPDLHSELNLSSLELGDSALYFCASSVDLAGEQYFGPGTRLTVT.

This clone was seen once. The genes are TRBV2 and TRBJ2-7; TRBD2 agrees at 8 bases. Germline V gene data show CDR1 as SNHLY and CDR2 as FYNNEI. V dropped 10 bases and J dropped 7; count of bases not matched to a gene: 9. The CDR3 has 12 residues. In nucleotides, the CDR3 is TGTGCCATCCACCGGGCGGGGGGTGAGCAGTACTTC. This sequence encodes CAIHRAGGEQYF.

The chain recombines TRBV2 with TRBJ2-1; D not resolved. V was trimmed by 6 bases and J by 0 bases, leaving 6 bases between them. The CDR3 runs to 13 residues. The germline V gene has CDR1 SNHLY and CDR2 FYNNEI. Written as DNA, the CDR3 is TGTGCCAGCAGGGTGAGCTCCTACAATGAGCAGTTCTTC. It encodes CASRVSSYNEQFF.

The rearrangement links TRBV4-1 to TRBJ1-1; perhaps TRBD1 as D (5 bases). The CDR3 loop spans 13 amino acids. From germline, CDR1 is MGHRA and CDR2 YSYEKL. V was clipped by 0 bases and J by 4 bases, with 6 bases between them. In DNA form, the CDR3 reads TGCGCCAGCAGCCAAGATGACAGCACTGAAGCTTTCTTT. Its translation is CASSQDDSTEAFF.

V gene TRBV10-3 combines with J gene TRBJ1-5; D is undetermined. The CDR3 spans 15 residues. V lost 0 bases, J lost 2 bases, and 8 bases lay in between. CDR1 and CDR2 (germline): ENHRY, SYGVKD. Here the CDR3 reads CAISESGVGNQPQHF. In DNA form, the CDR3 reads TGTGCCATCAGTGAGTCCGGGGTGGGCAATCAGCCCCAGCATTTT.

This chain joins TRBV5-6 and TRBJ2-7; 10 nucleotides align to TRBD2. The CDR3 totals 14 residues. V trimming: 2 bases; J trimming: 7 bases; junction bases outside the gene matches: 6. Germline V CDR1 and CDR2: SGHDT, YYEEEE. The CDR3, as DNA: TGTGCCAGCAGCTTCCAGCGGGAGGGCTGGGAGCAGTACTTC. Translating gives CASSFQREGWEQYF. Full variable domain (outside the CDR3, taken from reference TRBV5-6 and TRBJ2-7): DAGVTQSPTHLIKTRGQQVTLRCSPKSGHDTVSWYQQALGQGPQFIFQYYEEEERQRGNFPDRFSGHQFPNYSSELNVNALLLGDSALYLCASSFQREGWEQYFGPGTRLTVT.

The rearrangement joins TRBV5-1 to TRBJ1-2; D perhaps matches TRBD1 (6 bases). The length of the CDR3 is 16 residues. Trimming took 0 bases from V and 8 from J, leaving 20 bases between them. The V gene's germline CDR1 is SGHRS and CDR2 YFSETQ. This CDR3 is CASSLAGGPTAGGYTF. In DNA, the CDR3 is TGCGCCAGCAGCTTGGCCGGGGGGCCCACAGCCGGGGGCTACACCTTC.

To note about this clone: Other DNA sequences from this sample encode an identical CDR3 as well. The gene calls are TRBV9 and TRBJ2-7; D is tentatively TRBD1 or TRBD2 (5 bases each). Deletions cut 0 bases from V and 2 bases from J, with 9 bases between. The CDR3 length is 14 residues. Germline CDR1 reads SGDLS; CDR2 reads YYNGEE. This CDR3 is CASSVGDRAYEQYF. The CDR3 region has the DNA TGTGCCAGCAGCGTAGGGGACCGAGCCTACGAGCAGTACTTC.

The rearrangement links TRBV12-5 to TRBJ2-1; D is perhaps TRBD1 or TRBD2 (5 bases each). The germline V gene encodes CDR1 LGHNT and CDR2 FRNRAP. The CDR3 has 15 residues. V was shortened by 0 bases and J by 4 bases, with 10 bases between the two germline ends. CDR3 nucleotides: TGTGCTAGTGGTTTGGTGGTGGGGGAGTACAATGAGCAGTTCTTC. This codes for CASGLVVGEYNEQFF.

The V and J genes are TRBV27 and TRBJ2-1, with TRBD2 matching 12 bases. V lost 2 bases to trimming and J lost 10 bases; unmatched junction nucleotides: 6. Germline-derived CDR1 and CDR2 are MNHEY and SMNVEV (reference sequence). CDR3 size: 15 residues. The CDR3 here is CASSLTLAGGLEQFF. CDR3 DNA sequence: TGTGCCAGCAGTTTAACCCTAGCGGGAGGGTTAGAGCAGTTCTTC.

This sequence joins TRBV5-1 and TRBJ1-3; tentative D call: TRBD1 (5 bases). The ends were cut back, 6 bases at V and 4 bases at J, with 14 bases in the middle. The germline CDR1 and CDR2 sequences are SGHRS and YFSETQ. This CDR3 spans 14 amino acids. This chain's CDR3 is CASICGGKGNTIYF. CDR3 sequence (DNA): TGCGCCAGCATTTGTGGGGGGAAAGGAAACACCATATATTTT.

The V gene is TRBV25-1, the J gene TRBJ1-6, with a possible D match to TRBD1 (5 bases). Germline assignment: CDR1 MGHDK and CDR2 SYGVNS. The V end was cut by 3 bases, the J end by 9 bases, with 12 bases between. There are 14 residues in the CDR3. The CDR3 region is CASSDDWGGSPLHF. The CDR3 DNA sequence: TGTGCCAGCAGTGATGATTGGGGGGGTTCACCCCTCCACTTT.

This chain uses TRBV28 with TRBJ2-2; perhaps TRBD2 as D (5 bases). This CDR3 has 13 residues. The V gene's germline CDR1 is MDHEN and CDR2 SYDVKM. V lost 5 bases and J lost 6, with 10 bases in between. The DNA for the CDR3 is TGTGCCAGCAGTCCGGGGATCTCCGGGGAGCTGTTTTTT. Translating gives CASSPGISGELFF. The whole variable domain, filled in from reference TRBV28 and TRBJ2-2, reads DVKVTQSSRYLVKRTGEKVFLECVQDMDHENMFWYRQDPGLGLRLIYFSYDVKMKEKGDIPEGYSVSREKKERFSLILESASTNQTSMYLCASSPGISGELFFGEGSRLTVL.

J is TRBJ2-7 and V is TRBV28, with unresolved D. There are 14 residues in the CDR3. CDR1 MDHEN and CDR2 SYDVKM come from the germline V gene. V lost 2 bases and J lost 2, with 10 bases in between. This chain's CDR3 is CASSLEVLAYEQYF. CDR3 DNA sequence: TGTGCCAGCAGTTTAGAGGTCCTAGCCTACGAGCAGTACTTC.

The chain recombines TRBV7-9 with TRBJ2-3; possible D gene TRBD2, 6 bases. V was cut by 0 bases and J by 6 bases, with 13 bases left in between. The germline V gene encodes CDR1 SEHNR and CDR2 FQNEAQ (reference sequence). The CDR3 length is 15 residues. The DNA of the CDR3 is TGTGCCAGCAGCTTAGCGGGACTCACCCAGGATACGCAGTATTTT. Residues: CASSLAGLTQDTQYF.

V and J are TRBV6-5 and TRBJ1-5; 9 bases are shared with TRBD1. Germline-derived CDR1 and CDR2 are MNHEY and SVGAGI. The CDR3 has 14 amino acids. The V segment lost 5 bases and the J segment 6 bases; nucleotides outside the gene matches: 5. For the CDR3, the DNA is TGTGCCAGCAGTCTGGGACAGGGTTTTCAGCCCCAGCATTTT. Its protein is CASSLGQGFQPQHF.

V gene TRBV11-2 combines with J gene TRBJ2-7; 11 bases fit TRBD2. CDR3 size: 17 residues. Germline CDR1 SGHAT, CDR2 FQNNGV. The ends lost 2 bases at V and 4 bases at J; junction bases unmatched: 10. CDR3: CASSLPAPGTSGYEQYF. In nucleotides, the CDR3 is TGTGCCAGCAGCTTACCCGCCCCGGGGACTAGCGGTTACGAGCAGTACTTC. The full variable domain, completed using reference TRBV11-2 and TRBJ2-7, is EAGVAQSPRYKIIEKRQSVAFWCNPISGHATLYWYQQILGQGPKLLIQFQNNGVVDDSQLPKDRFSAERLKGVDSTLKIQPAKLEDSAVYLCASSLPAPGTSGYEQYFGPGTRLTVT.

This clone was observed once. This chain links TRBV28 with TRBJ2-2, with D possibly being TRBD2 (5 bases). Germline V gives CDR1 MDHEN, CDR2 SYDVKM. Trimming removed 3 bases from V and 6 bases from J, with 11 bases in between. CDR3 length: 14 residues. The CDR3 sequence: CASSLGVLPGELFF. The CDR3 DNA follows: TGTGCCAGCAGTTTGGGAGTTTTGCCCGGGGAGCTGTTTTTT.